Here is one TCR beta chain with its context. Authors' analysis steps: Amplification with reference gene primers provided the estimates of nucleated cell counts. Here immunoSEQ multiplex PCR was the method, and the copy in TCRdb shows in-frame clones only, minus some. For V, J and clone size, that table is used; D and trimming come from the DNA. The sample yields some 700,000 clones, approximately 90% seen once. This specimen comes from a study of blood T cell repertoires in COVID-19. Study in general: Samples of COVID-19 (acute and convalescent) were obtained from the United States, Italy and Spain. PBMCs, B-cell-depleted T cells, or T cells were the source of the cDNA or gDNA that made up the material.

This TCR was sampled from a woman between 18 and 29 years old with acute or convalescent COVID-19. The sequencing sample was made of peripheral blood.

The CDR3 nucleotides are TGTGCCAGCAGTGCAGAAACAGGGGGGGGTCAGCCCCAGCATTTT. This sequence encodes CASSAETGGGQPQHF. The chain carries TRBV2 and TRBJ1-5; TRBD1 aligns across 8 bases. Germline assignment: CDR1 SNHLY and CDR2 FYNNEI. CDR3 length equals 15 residues. Losses at the gene ends were 4 bases for V and 6 bases for J; bases not matched to a gene: 8.